A selection of T cell receptor beta chains follows, all from one sample in a study of blood T cell repertoires in COVID-19. TCRdb's copy holds only in-frame clones and misses some; the assay was immunoSEQ multiplex PCR. Of roughly 220,000 clones in the sample, around 84% were seen once. The sequenced sample was peripheral blood. Source of these receptors: a woman aged 55-69 years who had recovered from COVID-19. Each CDR3 is given with its conserved first and last residue. The D gene is left open where the match is weak. Not every row has a clone size; where given, it reads once, few, many or a size class.

TRBV9,.,TRBJ1-2,.,CASSAVEYGYTF,TGTGCCAGCAGCGCTGTGGAGTATGGCTACACCTTC
TRBV18,.,TRBJ2-5,TRBD1,CASSPLGTGGETQYF,TGTGCCAGCTCACCCCTAGGGACAGGGGGCGAGACCCAGTACTTC
TRBV5-5,.,TRBJ2-3,.,CASSYREGDTQYF,TGTGCCAGCAGTTACAGGGAGGGGGATACGCAGTATTTT
TRBV9,once,TRBJ2-2,TRBD2,CASSVGTSGTGELFF,TGTGCCAGCAGCGTAGGGACTAGCGGGACCGGGGAGCTGTTTTTT
TRBV7-9,.,TRBJ2-5,.,CASSPRTSRQETQYF,TGTGCCAGCAGCCCTCGAACCTCTAGGCAAGAGACCCAGTACTTC
TRBV5-4,few,TRBJ1-3,TRBD1,CASSRPSGQGNTIYF,TGTGCCAGCAGCCGCCCGTCCGGACAGGGGAACACCATATATTTT
TRBV30,.,TRBJ1-5,.,CAWNPGTGQPQHF,TGTGCCTGGAATCCGGGAACTGGACAGCCCCAGCATTTT
TRBV19,.,TRBJ1-6,.,CASSIGGLVAGNSPLHF,TGTGCCAGTAGTATCGGGGGACTGGTGGCGGGTAATTCACCCCTCCACTTT
TRBV7-9,.,TRBJ1-2,.,CASSLDPGLYGYTF,TGTGCCAGCAGCTTAGACCCAGGGCTCTATGGCTACACCTTC
TRBV7-9,once,TRBJ1-2,.,CASSLEPRAGGFGYTF,TGTGCCAGCAGCTTAGAACCAAGAGCGGGGGGGTTCGGCTACACCTTC
TRBV5-4,.,TRBJ2-2,.,CASSLAGVTGELFF,TGTGCCAGCAGCTTGGCCGGGGTCACCGGGGAGCTGTTTTTT
TRBV5-8,.,TRBJ2-2,TRBD2,CASSPRESTGELFF,TGTGCCAGCAGCCCGCGGGAGAGCACCGGGGAGCTGTTTTTT
TRBV9,.,TRBJ2-4,.,CASSVGTGPTGIQYF,TGTGCCAGCAGCGTAGGAACAGGGCCTACCGGCATTCAGTACTTC
TRBV5-8,.,TRBJ2-6,.,CASRLPGDSGANVLTF,TGTGCCAGCAGACTTCCCGGTGACTCTGGGGCCAACGTCCTGACTTTC
TRBV29-1,once,TRBJ2-1,TRBD1,CSVDRGTGEGPGTLDEQFF,TGCAGCGTCGACAGGGGGACAGGGGAGGGACCAGGCACGTTAGATGAGCAGTTCTTC
TRBV10-3,once,TRBJ2-7,TRBD1,CAISGTGGYEQYF,TGTGCCATCAGTGGGACAGGGGGTTACGAGCAGTACTTC
TRBV11-2,.,TRBJ1-2,.,CASSLDNLQGAGYTF,TGTGCCAGCAGCTTAGACAACCTACAGGGCGCTGGCTACACCTTC
TRBV4-1,.,TRBJ2-1,TRBD2,CASSQDRSGIYNEQFF,TGCGCCAGCAGCCAAGATCGAAGCGGGATCTACAATGAGCAGTTCTTC
TRBV11-2,.,TRBJ2-1,.,CASSLRAAGAYQQFF,TGTGCCAGCAGCTTGAGGGCGGCGGGGGCCTATCAGCAGTTCTTC
TRBV30,.,TRBJ2-5,TRBD1,CAWKEGDRGTGETQYF,TGTGCCTGGAAGGAGGGGGACAGGGGGACTGGGGAGACCCAGTACTTC
TRBV18,.,TRBJ1-5,.,CASSPEDRRHSNQPQHF,TGTGCCAGCTCACCGGAGGACAGACGACATAGCAATCAGCCCCAGCATTTT
TRBV6-5,.,TRBJ1-5,.,CASSMVRDNQPQHF,TGTGCCAGCAGTATGGTCCGGGACAATCAGCCCCAGCATTTT
TRBV30,.,TRBJ1-6,TRBD1,CAWSWDRSNSPLHF,TGTGCCTGGAGTTGGGACAGGAGCAATTCACCCCTCCACTTT
TRBV19,once,TRBJ1-1,.,CATSNQRGNTEAFF,TGTGCCACCAGTAATCAACGGGGGAACACTGAAGCTTTCTTT
TRBV2,.,TRBJ2-2,TRBD2,CASRPGLAFAGELFF,TGTGCCAGCAGGCCGGGACTAGCGTTTGCCGGGGAGCTGTTTTTT
TRBV11-2,.,TRBJ1-1,TRBD1,CASSLDRVGGGAFF,TGTGCCAGCAGCTTGGACAGGGTGGGTGGTGGAGCTTTCTTT
TRBV7-8,.,TRBJ2-1,TRBD2,CASSSDRLAGGVTFF,TGTGCCAGCAGCTCGGACCGACTAGCGGGGGGGGTTACGTTCTTC
TRBV11-2,.,TRBJ2-3,.,CASSQGTLRGDTQYF,TGTGCCAGCAGCCAAGGTACTTTGCGAGGCGATACGCAGTATTTT
TRBV5-1,.,TRBJ1-1,.,CASSLALLNTEAFF,TGCGCCAGCAGCTTGGCTCTTCTGAACACTGAAGCTTTCTTT
TRBV27,.,TRBJ2-5,TRBD2,CASSNQAGGAETQYF,TGTGCCAGCAGTAACCAAGCGGGGGGAGCAGAGACCCAGTACTTC
TRBV7-2,.,TRBJ1-4,.,CASSSTVGLKLFF,TGTGCCAGCAGCTCGACAGTGGGTCTAAAACTGTTTTTT
TRBV6-5,few,TRBJ2-3,TRBD1,CASSRTGGVEDTQYF,TGTGCCAGCAGTAGGACAGGGGGCGTTGAAGATACGCAGTATTTT
TRBV27,.,TRBJ1-6,.,CASSLLGDSPLHF,TGTGCCAGCAGTTTATTAGGGGATTCACCCCTCCACTTT
TRBV11-2,.,TRBJ1-1,.,CASSLDRGRADNTEAFF,TGTGCCAGCAGCTTAGACCGGGGGAGGGCTGATAACACTGAAGCTTTCTTT
TRBV11-2,.,TRBJ2-7,TRBD1,CASSLGGGGYEQYF,TGTGCCAGCAGCTTAGGAGGGGGCGGCTACGAGCAGTACTTC
TRBV3-1/TRBV3-2,.,TRBJ1-1,.,CASSQEGGGSIPNTEAFF,TGTGCCAGCAGCCAGGAGGGGGGGGGCTCTATCCCGAACACTGAAGCTTTCTTT
TRBV7-3,.,TRBJ2-3,TRBD2,CASSPWTSGGMADTQYF,TGTGCCAGCAGCCCTTGGACTAGCGGGGGGATGGCAGATACGCAGTATTTT
TRBV6-2/TRBV6-3,.,TRBJ2-7,TRBD1,CASSLRPGGFYEQYF,TGTGCCAGCAGTCTAAGGCCAGGGGGCTTCTACGAGCAGTACTTC
TRBV27,.,TRBJ2-3,.,CASSLPGTRTTGTDTQYF,TGTGCCAGCAGTTTACCCGGGACACGTACGACCGGCACAGATACGCAGTATTTT
TRBV7-6,.,TRBJ1-4,.,CASATSPGQPVEKLFF,TGTGCCAGCGCTACCTCCCCAGGGCAACCGGTGGAAAAACTGTTTTTT
TRBV5-4,.,TRBJ2-1,.,CASRNTGFGSYNEQFF,TGTGCCAGCAGAAACACAGGGTTTGGCTCCTACAATGAGCAGTTCTTC
TRBV5-6,.,TRBJ2-5,TRBD1,CASSYRGSKTQYF,TGTGCCAGCAGCTACAGGGGATCCAAGACCCAGTACTTC
TRBV27,once,TRBJ2-1,TRBD1,CASSFRTGGDEQFF,TGTGCCAGCAGTTTCCGGACAGGGGGAGATGAGCAGTTCTTC
TRBV3-1/TRBV3-2,.,TRBJ1-5,.,CASSPTGNQPQHF,TGTGCCAGCAGCCCTACGGGCAATCAGCCCCAGCATTTT
TRBV3-1/TRBV3-2,once,TRBJ2-1,.,CASSQGREQFF,TGTGCCAGCAGCCAAGGGAGGGAGCAGTTCTTC
TRBV30,.,TRBJ2-7,TRBD1,CAWRRNRGPYEQYF,TGTGCCTGGAGGCGGAACAGGGGCCCCTACGAGCAGTACTTC
TRBV6-2/TRBV6-3,.,TRBJ2-5,TRBD2,CASSYELAGRTQYF,TGTGCCAGCAGTTACGAACTAGCGGGGAGGACCCAGTACTTC
TRBV5-1,few,TRBJ2-5,TRBD1,CASSFLGQQETQYF,TGCGCCAGCAGCTTTCTGGGACAGCAAGAGACCCAGTACTTC
TRBV7-9,.,TRBJ2-1,TRBD1,CASSFGQVFYNEQFF,TGTGCCAGCAGCTTTGGACAGGTTTTCTACAATGAGCAGTTCTTC
TRBV4-2,.,TRBJ2-3,TRBD2,CASSQDRRGGYTDTQYF,TGTGCCAGCAGCCAAGATCGGCGGGGGGGCTACACAGATACGCAGTATTTT
TRBV3-1/TRBV3-2,.,TRBJ2-3,.,CASIPPPRGGTDTQYF,TGTGCCAGCATCCCCCCCCCACGGGGAGGCACAGATACGCAGTATTTT